The 18 T cell receptor beta chains listed next were all sequenced from one sample in a study of persistence of HIV-infected CD4 T cells. Sequencing used immunoSEQ version 4 in survey mode. The method was immunoSEQ multiplex PCR; TCRdb's version includes in-frame clones alone and lacks a portion of them. This repertoire shows roughly 13,000 clones, approximately 71% found once; its top ten account for about a sixth. These receptors' antigens are unknown. The stimulus was lysate of CMV-infected fibroblasts, roughly 9.2 ug/mL. Responding CD4+ T cells were sorted by upregulation of both CD40 ligand and CD69. The sample in question was CD4+ T cells sorted from PBMCs after approximately 20-hour stimulation, obtained from a patient who received antiretroviral therapy. These receptors originate from an adult man with HIV who was CMV-seropositive.

V usage is TRBV4-1 and J usage is TRBJ1-2, with TRBD1 identical over 7 bases. Germline V lookup: CDR1 MGHRA, CDR2 YSYEKL. V lost 1 base and J lost 6; bases outside the gene matches: 5. The CDR3 has 14 amino acids. The CDR3 DNA is TGCGCCAGCAGCCAAGTTATAGGACAGGATGGCTACACCTTC. It specifies CASSQVIGQDGYTF.

This rearrangement joins TRBV3-1 (or the pseudogene TRBV3-2) to TRBJ2-3, with D hard to call. CDR1 is LGHDT and CDR2 is YNNKEL in the germline V gene (reference sequence). Trimming cost V 1 base and J 2 bases, with 7 bases left between them. This CDR3 spans 14 amino acids. DNA of the CDR3: TGTGCCAGCAGCCAAGCAGGCTCCACAGATACGCAGTATTTT. This encodes CASSQAGSTDTQYF.

This rearrangement joins TRBV3-1 (or the pseudogene TRBV3-2) to TRBJ1-1; TRBD1 agrees at 9 bases. Germline CDR1 LGHDT, CDR2 YNNKEL (reference sequence). CDR3 length equals 15 residues. V lost 7 bases, J lost 5 bases, and 11 bases stayed unmatched. The CDR3 region has the DNA TGTGCCAGCACTTACTACAGGGGGCACGTGACTGAAGCTTTCTTT. It specifies CASTYYRGHVTEAFF.

The V call is TRBV4-2, the J call TRBJ2-1, with 7 bases fitting TRBD2. The CDR3 contains 16 residues. J lost 4 bases, V lost 1 base, and 7 bases had no gene match. The germline CDR1 and CDR2 sequences are LGHNA and YNFKEQ. This chain's CDR3 is CASSQGFSGVYNEQFF. The CDR3 nucleotides are TGTGCCAGCAGCCAAGGTTTCAGCGGGGTGTACAATGAGCAGTTCTTC.

The J gene is TRBJ1-2, the V gene TRBV19, with D possibly TRBD1 on 6 matching bases. The CDR3 spans 15 residues. The V and J ends lost 5 bases and 0 bases respectively, with 13 bases between them. Germline CDR1 LNHDA, CDR2 SQIVND (reference sequence). DNA of the CDR3: TGTGCCAGTAGTGCGCGCGGACAGCCTAACTATGGCTACACCTTC. Amino acid sequence: CASSARGQPNYGYTF. The full variable domain, in which reference TRBV19 and TRBJ1-2 provide the parts outside the CDR3, is DGGITQSPKYLFRKEGQNVTLSCEQNLNHDAMYWYRQDPGQGLRLIYYSQIVNDFQKGDIAEGYSVSREKKESFPLTVTSAQKNPTAFYLCASSARGQPNYGYTFGSGTRLTVV.

This clone turned up a few times. The chain links TRBV2 to TRBJ1-1; D uncertain. Trimming pared 6 bases from V and 3 bases from J, leaving 14 bases between. The germline V gene has CDR1 SNHLY and CDR2 FYNNEI. The CDR3 covers 14 residues. The CDR3 sequence: CASRVTGVDTEAFF. DNA for the CDR3: TGTGCCAGCAGAGTGACGGGTGTTGACACTGAAGCTTTCTTT.

This CDR3 is CASSYGTSGGYEQYF. In nucleotides, the CDR3 is TGTGCCAGCAGTTATGGGACTAGCGGGGGGTACGAGCAGTACTTC. This chain connects TRBV6-5 to TRBJ2-7, with TRBD2 matching over 15 bases. The CDR3 has 15 residues. J was trimmed by 4 bases and V by 3 bases; bases with no gene match: 1. CDR1 is MNHEY, CDR2 SVGAGI, per germline.

The chain carries TRBV6-5 and TRBJ2-3, with D possibly being TRBD2 (7 bases). Looked up from germline, CDR1 is MNHEY and CDR2 is SVGAGI. CDR3 length: 14 residues. The V end lost 1 base, the J end lost 6 bases, and 11 bases lay between the germline ends. CDR3 DNA: TGTGCCAGCAGTTACTACGGGGGGCAGGATACGCAGTATTTT. Translated: CASSYYGGQDTQYF.

This clone was picked up one time. This rearrangement joins TRBV27 to TRBJ1-1; D might be TRBD1 (6 bases). CDR3 size: 13 residues. The germline V gene encodes CDR1 MNHEY and CDR2 SMNVEV (reference sequence). V was shortened by 5 bases and J by 6 bases, with 13 bases between the two germline ends. CDR3: CASSAGVEAEAFF. CDR3 coding DNA: TGTGCCAGCAGTGCAGGGGTGGAGGCTGAAGCTTTCTTT.

The V gene is TRBV14, the J gene TRBJ2-1, with D perhaps matching TRBD2 (7 bases). This CDR3 comprises 16 residues. V shed 0 bases and J shed 3 bases, with 12 bases lying between them. Germline V gene data show CDR1 as SGHDN and CDR2 as FVKESK. The CDR3 bases are TGTGCCAGCAGCCAAGATTTGGGGGGGCACTACAATGAGCAGTTCTTC. Its protein is CASSQDLGGHYNEQFF.

CDR3 DNA sequence: TGTGCCAGCAGCTCTGTACGGGGGGTGATTGGGAATGAGCAGTTCTTC. Amino acid sequence: CASSSVRGVIGNEQFF. The chain uses TRBV6-6 and TRBJ2-1; 7 bases are a match to TRBD2. V gave up 6 bases and J gave up 7 bases; unmatched junction bases: 15. Germline V gene lookup returns CDR1 MNHNY and CDR2 SVGAGI (reference sequence). The CDR3 extends over 16 amino acids.

This chain uses TRBV7-2 with TRBJ1-6; D may be TRBD1 (5 bases). Germline CDR1 and CDR2: SGHTA and FQGNSA. Trimming cost V 5 bases and J 6 bases, with 8 bases left between them. The CDR3 is 13 residues long. CDR3 coding DNA: TGTGCCAGCAGCCTAGACAGTAATTCACCCCTCCACTTT. Translating it yields CASSLDSNSPLHF.

V usage is TRBV9 and J usage is TRBJ2-3; 8 bases line up with TRBD1. The CDR3 runs 15 residues. Germline lookup yields CDR1 SGDLS and CDR2 YYNGEE. V lost 4 bases, J lost 2 bases, and 6 bases stayed unmatched. The CDR3 region is CASSRTGGNTDTQYF. In DNA form, the CDR3 reads TGTGCCAGCAGCCGCACAGGGGGGAACACAGATACGCAGTATTTT.

The chain is built from TRBV7-6 and TRBJ1-2; 8 bases map to TRBD1. The V segment lost 5 bases and the J segment 7 bases; nucleotides outside the gene matches: 12. The CDR3 consists of 15 residues. Germline V gene data show CDR1 as SGHVS and CDR2 as FNYEAQ. CDR3 in DNA: TGTGCCAGCAGCCACCGATCGACAGGGGTTCGTGGCTACACCTTC. Protein product: CASSHRSTGVRGYTF. Drawing the rest from reference TRBV7-6 and TRBJ1-2, the complete variable domain is GAGVSQSPRYKVTKRGQDVALRCDPISGHVSLYWYRQALGQGPEFLTYFNYEAQQDKSGLPNDRFSAERPEGSISTLTIQRTEQRDSAMYRCASSHRSTGVRGYTFGSGTRLTVV.

V and J are TRBV12-5 and TRBJ2-5; D remains unclear. Germline lookup yields CDR1 LGHNT and CDR2 FRNRAP. The CDR3 is 14 amino acids. V shed 7 bases and J shed 4 bases, with 16 bases lying between them. The DNA for the CDR3 is TGTGCTAGTGCCCCCCCAAAGCCGGCAGAGACCCAGTACTTC. Its protein product is CASAPPKPAETQYF. The full variable domain, in which reference TRBV12-5 and TRBJ2-5 provide the parts outside the CDR3, is DARVTQTPRHKVTEMGQEVTMRCQPILGHNTVFWYRQTMMQGLELLAYFRNRAPLDDSGMPKDRFSAEMPDATLATLKIQPSEPRDSAVYFCASAPPKPAETQYFGPGTRLLVL.

This clone was detected only a few times. V is TRBV9 and J is TRBJ2-7, with D maybe TRBD1 (5 bases). With 4 bases removed from V and 7 bases from J, the gap between germline ends came to 15 bases. The CDR3 contains 13 residues. CDR1 and CDR2 (germline): SGDLS, YYNGEE. CDR3 amino acids: CASSLRWGTEQYF. The CDR3 DNA reads as TGTGCCAGCAGCCTCCGTTGGGGCACGGAGCAGTACTTC.

The chain couples TRBV5-1 to TRBJ2-7; tentatively, D is TRBD1 (5 bases). The V end was cut by 0 bases, the J end by 3 bases, with 7 bases between. The CDR3 totals 13 residues. Germline assignment: CDR1 SGHRS and CDR2 YFSETQ. CDR3 nucleotides: TGCGCCAGCAGCTTGGGACAGTACTACGAGCAGTACTTC. Protein product: CASSLGQYYEQYF. The full variable domain, in which reference TRBV5-1 and TRBJ2-7 provide the parts outside the CDR3, is KAGVTQTPRYLIKTRGQQVTLSCSPISGHRSVSWYQQTPGQGLQFLFEYFSETQRNKGNFPGRFSGRQFSNSRSEMNVSTLELGDSALYLCASSLGQYYEQYFGPGTRLTVT.

V usage is TRBV6-5 and J usage is TRBJ2-2; unclear D gene. Germline V CDR1 and CDR2: MNHEY, SVGAGI. Between the trimmed V and J ends, which lost 6 bases and 4 bases, there was a span of 15 bases. CDR3 length equals 15 residues. The CDR3 sequence is CASSASLRSTGELFF. CDR3 nucleotide sequence: TGTGCCAGCAGCGCGTCACTCCGCAGCACCGGGGAGCTGTTTTTT.